This T cell receptor (beta chain) was obtained from a study of control samples from healthy donors and cancer patients. Assay used: immunoSEQ multiplex PCR; TCRdb lists only in-frame clones, some missing. The table has approximately 99,000 clones, around four fifths seen once; the top ten hold approximately 7%. V shed 5 bases and J shed 0 bases, with 20 bases lying between them. CDR1 and CDR2 (germline): KGHSH, LQKENI. The CDR3 spans 19 residues. The specimen sequenced was blood. The rearrangement joins TRBV18 to TRBJ2-6, with D unclear. The TCR was taken from a man aged 18 to 30 in good health. The CDR3 region is CASSSLTGKRSSGANVLTF. DNA of the CDR3: TGTGCCAGCTCATCCCTCACGGGTAAGAGAAGCTCTGGGGCCAACGTCCTGACTTTC.